What follows are 25 T cell receptor beta chains derived from one specimen sequenced in a study of shared T cell receptors in the human thymus. The protocol was immunoSEQ multiplex PCR, while the TCRdb copy is restricted to in-frame clones and leaves out a portion. The sample consists of approximately 730,000 clones, 70% to 90% of them appearing once. A further study also used this sample, focusing on human thymus T cells.

Material: thymocytes. The receptors shown here come from a girl under three years old with a congenital heart defect.

This rearrangement joins TRBV4-3 to TRBJ2-3; 7 bases align to TRBD1. CDR1 LGHNA and CDR2 YSLEER come from the germline V gene. V was clipped by 4 bases and J by 2 bases; unmatched bases: 9. The CDR3 consists of 16 residues. The CDR3 region is CASSLRTGVLTDTQYF. CDR3 DNA sequence: TGCGCCAGCAGCCTTCGTACAGGGGTCCTCACAGATACGCAGTATTTT.

The count of this clone is one. The gene calls are TRBV7-2 and TRBJ1-6; 8 bases are shared with TRBD1. Germline assignment: CDR1 SGHTA and CDR2 FQGNSA. The V and J ends lost 4 bases and 6 bases, in that order; junction bases with no gene match: 11. There are 17 residues in the CDR3. For the CDR3, the DNA is TGTGCCAGCAGCTACCCAGGGGGCAAATGGTTTAATTCACCCCTCCACTTT. Translation gives CASSYPGGKWFNSPLHF. The full variable domain, completed using reference TRBV7-2 and TRBJ1-6, is GAGVSQSPSNKVTEKGKDVELRCDPISGHTALYWYRQSLGQGLEFLIYFQGNSAPDKSGLPSDRFSAERTGGSVSTLTIQRTQQEDSAVYLCASSYPGGKWFNSPLHFGNGTRLTVT.

The chain couples TRBV7-2 to TRBJ1-1, with a tentative D call TRBD1 (5 bases). Germline CDR1 reads SGHTA; CDR2 reads FQGNSA. V lost 1 base and J lost 5, with 17 bases in between. This CDR3 is 16 amino acids long. CDR3 sequence reads: CASSLDSQGVLTEAFF. In DNA form, the CDR3 reads TGTGCCAGCAGCTTAGATAGTCAGGGCGTCTTAACTGAAGCTTTCTTT.

This chain joins TRBV19 and TRBJ1-1; tentatively, D is TRBD1 (6 bases). The CDR3 has 18 amino acids. The V and J ends lost 4 bases and 0 bases respectively, with 21 bases between them. Germline assignment: CDR1 LNHDA and CDR2 SQIVND (reference sequence). This CDR3 reads CASSTTRDTIRMNTEAFF. The DNA for the CDR3 is TGTGCCAGTAGTACAACCCGGGACACCATCCGAATGAACACTGAAGCTTTCTTT.

This clone has just a few counts. J is TRBJ2-7 and V is TRBV19; 9 bases map to TRBD1. The germline CDR1 and CDR2 sequences are LNHDA and SQIVND (reference sequence). The CDR3 loop spans 13 amino acids. With 6 bases clipped from V and 5 bases from J, the junction kept 5 bases outside the gene matches. The CDR3 loop is CASSPRTGDEQYF. The CDR3 DNA reads TGTGCCAGTAGCCCTAGGACAGGGGACGAGCAGTACTTC.

The chain recombines TRBV28 with TRBJ2-5; 9 bases fit TRBD2. J gave up 3 bases and V 3 bases, and 20 bases lay outside the gene matches. The CDR3 runs to 20 residues. CDR1 and CDR2 from the germline V gene are MDHEN and SYDVKM. CDR3 DNA sequence: TGTGCCAGCAGTTTTATGGACCGGGAGCGGGGGGCAAGAATAGAAGAGACCCAGTACTTC. Amino acids: CASSFMDRERGARIEETQYF.

The chain links TRBV19 to TRBJ1-1, with D possibly matching TRBD1 (6 bases). V was pared by 5 bases and J by 5 bases, with 15 bases between. The CDR3 consists of 14 residues. Germline V CDR1 and CDR2: LNHDA, SQIVND (reference sequence). CDR3 in DNA: TGTGCCAGTAGTGCAAAGTCGCAGGGGACTGAAGCTTTCTTT. Amino acid sequence: CASSAKSQGTEAFF.

The chain uses TRBV6-1 and TRBJ1-1; no firm D call. This CDR3 region has 13 residues. Germline CDR1 reads MNHNS; CDR2 reads SASEGT. Trimming stripped 6 bases from V and 3 bases from J, with 11 bases between. In nucleotides, the CDR3 is TGTGCCAGCAGGGAGCCGGGTCACACTGAAGCTTTCTTT. This translates into CASREPGHTEAFF.

The chain links TRBV28 to TRBJ2-2; D gene uncertain. This CDR3 comprises 16 residues. CDR1 MDHEN and CDR2 SYDVKM come from the germline V gene. Trimming took off 3 bases at V and 6 bases at J, with 17 bases between the two ends. The CDR3 here is CASSFGPSLLSGELFF. The DNA of the CDR3 is TGTGCCAGCAGTTTTGGGCCCTCTTTGCTCTCCGGGGAGCTGTTTTTT. Together with reference TRBV28 and TRBJ2-2, the CDR3 gives the full variable domain: DVKVTQSSRYLVKRTGEKVFLECVQDMDHENMFWYRQDPGLGLRLIYFSYDVKMKEKGDIPEGYSVSREKKERFSLILESASTNQTSMYLCASSFGPSLLSGELFFGEGSRLTVL.

This chain joins TRBV5-1 and TRBJ2-2, with 11 nucleotides matching TRBD1. The CDR3 spans 16 residues. The germline CDR1 and CDR2 sequences are SGHRS and YFSETQ. After removal of 0 bases from V and 7 bases from J, the junction contained 5 bases not matched to a gene. Written as DNA, the CDR3 is TGCGCCAGCAGCTTGGCCCGGACAGGGGGCTACGGGGAGCTGTTTTTT. This gives the protein CASSLARTGGYGELFF. Variable domain in full (rest from reference TRBV5-1 and TRBJ2-2): KAGVTQTPRYLIKTRGQQVTLSCSPISGHRSVSWYQQTPGQGLQFLFEYFSETQRNKGNFPGRFSGRQFSNSRSEMNVSTLELGDSALYLCASSLARTGGYGELFFGEGSRLTVL.

CDR3 sequence reads: CASSRQQGLRGNTIYF. In DNA, the CDR3 is TGTGCCAGCAGCAGACAACAGGGCTTACGTGGAAACACCATATATTTT. The rearrangement joins TRBV27 to TRBJ1-3; possibly TRBD1 for D (6 bases). The CDR3 loop spans 16 amino acids. Germline V gives CDR1 MNHEY, CDR2 SMNVEV (reference sequence). V lost 6 bases and J lost 3, with 18 bases in between.

This chain links TRBV9 with TRBJ2-1, with 9 bases lining up with TRBD2. CDR3 length equals 18 residues. CDR1 SGDLS and CDR2 YYNGEE come from the germline V gene. The trim removed 0 bases at V and 6 bases at J, leaving 13 bases unmatched. The CDR3 sequence: CASSVGLGGLAGSNEQFF. CDR3 nucleotides: TGTGCCAGCAGCGTAGGTTTAGGGGGGCTAGCGGGATCCAATGAGCAGTTCTTC. The full variable domain, its missing parts supplied by reference TRBV9 and TRBJ2-1, is DSGVTQTPKHLITATGQRVTLRCSPRSGDLSVYWYQQSLDQGLQFLIQYYNGEERAKGNILERFSAQQFPDLHSELNLSSLELGDSALYFCASSVGLGGLAGSNEQFFGPGTRLTVL.

J is TRBJ1-2 and V is TRBV28; no clear D gene. The CDR3 runs 18 residues. Trimming removed 3 bases at V and 2 bases at J, with 22 bases between. Per the germline V gene, CDR1 is MDHEN and CDR2 is SYDVKM. The CDR3 DNA reads TGTGCCAGCAGTTTTCAGTGGGCAGATCCGCCCTCCAACTATGGCTACACCTTC. It translates to CASSFQWADPPSNYGYTF.

The sample holds one count of this clone. The V and J genes are TRBV5-1 and TRBJ1-5; TRBD1 might be the D (5 bases). V lost 1 base to trimming and J lost 2 bases, with 22 bases between them. The V gene's germline CDR1 is SGHRS and CDR2 YFSETQ. The CDR3 runs 19 residues. In DNA, the CDR3 is TGCGCCAGCAGCTTGTATCCGGTGGATGGGGGGGGTGGCAATCAGCCCCAGCATTTT. This encodes CASSLYPVDGGGGNQPQHF.

This chain joins TRBV5-8 and TRBJ1-6; 9 bases align to TRBD1. Germline V gene data show CDR1 as SGHTS and CDR2 as YDEGEE. This CDR3 region has 16 residues. V lost 4 bases, J lost 0 bases, and 2 bases stayed unmatched. The CDR3 bases are TGTGCCAGCAGCGGACAGGGGAGCTCCTATAATTCACCCCTCCACTTT. Translation: CASSGQGSSYNSPLHF.

V and J are TRBV9 and TRBJ2-1; possibly TRBD2 for D (5 bases). Germline V lookup: CDR1 SGDLS, CDR2 YYNGEE. The CDR3 runs to 15 residues. Trimming took off 0 bases at V and 7 bases at J, with 14 bases between the two ends. The CDR3: CASSVDDVTGNEQFF. The DNA for the CDR3 is TGTGCCAGCAGCGTAGATGATGTGACGGGAAATGAGCAGTTCTTC.

The J gene is TRBJ1-1, the V gene TRBV5-6; TRBD1 might be the D (6 bases). With 4 bases removed from V and 1 base from J, the gap between germline ends came to 17 bases. The CDR3 spans 16 residues. Germline V lookup: CDR1 SGHDT, CDR2 YYEEEE. For the CDR3, the DNA is TGTGCCAGCAGCCCTCCGGCAGGGGACCCGAACACTGAAGCTTTCTTT. Translating it yields CASSPPAGDPNTEAFF.

The gene calls are TRBV10-3 and TRBJ1-1; D may be TRBD1 (5 bases). Germline lookup yields CDR1 ENHRY and CDR2 SYGVKD. This CDR3 spans 12 amino acids. Trimming stripped 6 bases from V and 10 bases from J, with 15 bases between. This chain's CDR3 is CAIRHGGRVAFF. CDR3 nucleotide sequence: TGTGCCATCAGGCACGGGGGTAGGGTAGCTTTCTTT.

The chain joins TRBV4-1 to TRBJ2-7; D is possibly TRBD2 (6 bases). V dropped 0 bases and J dropped 5 bases, with 17 bases sitting between them. CDR3 length equals 16 residues. CDR1 MGHRA and CDR2 YSYEKL come from the germline V gene. The DNA of the CDR3 is TGCGCCAGCAGCCAAGATCGGGGCCGGAGGGGCGACGAGCAGTACTTC. Protein product: CASSQDRGRRGDEQYF.

The chain links TRBV28 to TRBJ1-2, with 9 positions matching TRBD1. V gave up 1 base and J gave up 8 bases; unmatched junction bases: 17. Per germline, CDR1 MDHEN and CDR2 SYDVKM. This CDR3 comprises 18 residues. The CDR3 coding sequence is TGTGCCAGCAGTTTATACGCAACTCACAGGGGGCGGTTCGGAGGCTACACCTTC. This gives the protein CASSLYATHRGRFGGYTF.

The chain recombines TRBV7-3 with TRBJ1-1; D is unresolved. Germline CDR1 reads SGHTA; CDR2 reads FQGTGA. Between the trimmed V and J ends, which lost 1 base and 0 bases, there was a span of 12 bases. CDR3 length: 16 residues. DNA for the CDR3: TGTGCCAGCAGCTTAAGGGCAGGTTACATGAACACTGAAGCTTTCTTT. It yields the protein CASSLRAGYMNTEAFF.

This clone is a singleton in its sample. The V gene is TRBV27, the J gene TRBJ2-5, with TRBD2 as a possible D gene (6 bases). CDR1 is MNHEY and CDR2 is SMNVEV in the germline V gene (reference sequence). The CDR3 sequence is 15 residues long. V dropped 6 bases and J dropped 3 bases, with 17 bases sitting between them. CDR3 nucleotides: TGTGCCAGCAGCCCTAAGGGGATAGCGGAAGAGACCCAGTACTTC. It yields the protein CASSPKGIAEETQYF.

The V and J genes are TRBV28 and TRBJ1-2; no firm D call. Per the germline V gene, CDR1 is MDHEN and CDR2 is SYDVKM. With 0 bases removed from V and 2 bases from J, the gap between germline ends came to 10 bases. The CDR3 runs 15 residues. CDR3 sequence reads: CASSLCCAGNYGYTF. CDR3 nucleotides: TGTGCCAGCAGTTTATGTTGCGCAGGAAACTATGGCTACACCTTC.

This clone was found a few times. The chain links TRBV25-1 to TRBJ2-5, with D possibly being TRBD1 (6 bases). CDR1 and CDR2 from the germline V gene are MGHDK and SYGVNS. Trimming removed 0 bases at V and 5 bases at J, with 13 bases between. The CDR3 is 15 residues long. The CDR3 nucleotides are TGTGCCAGCAGTGAATATTGGGGGCGCAGCGAGACCCAGTACTTC. The encoded protein is CASSEYWGRSETQYF.

The rearrangement uses TRBV19 and TRBJ1-4, with a tentative D call TRBD1 (6 bases). The CDR3 spans 16 residues. Trimming shortened V by 2 bases and J by 8 bases, and 18 bases separated the two germline ends. The germline gives CDR1 LNHDA, CDR2 SQIVND (reference sequence). The CDR3 reads CASSIPRGGVGEKLFF. Written as DNA, the CDR3 is TGTGCCAGTAGTATACCTCGAGGGGGTGTCGGGGAAAAACTGTTTTTT.